The rows below give T cell receptor beta chains drawn from one sample of a study of T cell clonotyping in hematopoietic cell transplantation. Profiling relied on immunoSEQ multiplex PCR, and the TCRdb table lists in-frame clones only, not all of them. The table has 13,000 or so clones, 95% to 98% seen once. Sequencing was performed on peripheral blood mononuclear cells, taken 30 days after allogeneic stem cell transplant. These receptors came from a female patient between 50 and 59 years old who had an allogeneic stem cell transplant from an unrelated donor, so T cells may come from the graft donor. Some clones in this sample may be carry-over from other donors' samples. CDR3s include the opening cysteine and the closing phenylalanine or tryptophan. A D gene is named only where the DNA matches it firmly. A clone size is listed for some rows: how often the clone was seen (once, few, many), or a class if it is expanded.

CDR3 protein,CDR3 DNA,D gene,V gene,J gene,clone size
CASSMMGQGRYTF,TGTGCCAGTAGTATGATGGGACAGGGTCGCTACACCTTC,TRBD1,TRBV19,TRBJ1-2,once
CASSPGLGNQPQHF,TGTGCCAGCTCACCAGGTTTGGGTAATCAGCCCCAGCATTTT,NA,TRBV18,TRBJ1-5,NA
CASSQAGSPYNEKLFF,TGTGCCAGCAGCCAAGCGGGCAGTCCATATAATGAAAAACTGTTTTTT,NA,TRBV14,TRBJ1-4,NA
CASSVSHRGPKYEQYF,TGTGCCAGCAGCGTATCCCATAGAGGGCCGAAATACGAGCAGTACTTC,NA,TRBV9,TRBJ2-7,NA
CASSLSGTGVTYEQYF,TGTGCCAGCAGTTTATCGGGGACAGGGGTCACCTACGAGCAGTACTTC,TRBD1,TRBV27,TRBJ2-7,NA
CASEQPLNYGYTF,TGTGCCAGCGAACAGCCCCTTAACTATGGCTACACCTTC,NA,TRBV2,TRBJ1-2,NA
CAWRPGYNSPLHF,TGTGCCTGGAGACCAGGGTATAATTCACCCCTCCACTTT,NA,TRBV30,TRBJ1-6,NA
CAARGGYVGYTF,TGTGCGGCGCGGGGGGGCTACGTTGGCTACACCTTC,NA,TRBV19,TRBJ1-2,NA
CASSLSITDTQYF,TGTGCCAGCAGCTTAAGCATCACAGATACGCAGTATTTT,NA,TRBV7-9,TRBJ2-3,NA
CAGVPVGQPLISYF,TGTGCCGGCGTACCCGTAGGACAGCCCCTGATATCGTACTTC,NA,TRBV2,TRBJ2-7,NA
CASSLYGTEKLFF,TGCGCCAGCAGCCTGTACGGGACTGAAAAACTGTTTTTT,NA,TRBV5-1,TRBJ1-4,NA
CASSWGTGNTEAFF,TGTGCCAGCAGTTGGGGGACAGGGAATACTGAAGCTTTCTTT,TRBD1,TRBV28,TRBJ1-1,once
CASSLSRRGVSEQFF,TGTGCCAGCAGTTTATCCAGAAGGGGGGTCAGTGAGCAGTTCTTC,NA,TRBV27,TRBJ2-1,NA
CASGGLAGIADTQYF,TGTGCCAGCGGCGGACTAGCCGGGATCGCAGATACGCAGTATTTT,TRBD2,TRBV6-5,TRBJ2-3,once
CASSLGTVIRAYEQYF,TGTGCCAGCAGCTTAGGGACAGTTATCAGGGCCTACGAGCAGTACTTC,NA,TRBV7-2,TRBJ2-7,NA
CASSGGTEAFF,TGTGCCAGCAGCGGTGGCACTGAAGCTTTCTTT,NA,TRBV9,TRBJ1-1,NA
CSGSGTGNTGELFF,TGCAGCGGATCCGGGACAGGAAACACCGGGGAGCTGTTTTTT,TRBD1,TRBV29-1,TRBJ2-2,NA
CASSIRDSLRFSYNEQFF,TGTGCCAGCAGCATCCGGGACAGCTTACGTTTTTCCTACAATGAGCAGTTCTTC,TRBD1,TRBV7-8,TRBJ2-1,NA
CASRPRESEAFF,TGTGCCAGTAGGCCTCGGGAGAGTGAAGCTTTCTTT,NA,TRBV19,TRBJ1-1,NA
CASSRPGGGSGYTF,TGCGCCAGCAGTCGCCCGGGGGGTGGAAGTGGCTACACCTTC,NA,TRBV4-1,TRBJ1-2,NA
CASNGDRSFSYTF,TGTGCCAGCAACGGGGACAGGTCCTTTAGCTACACCTTC,TRBD1,TRBV9,TRBJ1-2,NA
CASSYGNNEQFF,TGTGCCAGCAGCTACGGTAACAATGAGCAGTTCTTC,NA,TRBV11-2,TRBJ2-1,NA
CARGYTGREPYTF,TGTGCCAGAGGTTACACGGGTAGAGAACCCTACACCTTC,NA,TRBV2,TRBJ1-2,NA
CASSGRRGLEEQFF,TGTGCCAGCAGCGGGCGACGGGGTTTGGAGGAGCAGTTCTTC,NA,TRBV5-4,TRBJ2-1,NA
CASSQDEGRDYGYTF,TGCGCCAGCAGCCAAGACGAGGGAAGGGACTATGGCTACACCTTC,NA,TRBV4-1,TRBJ1-2,NA
CASSPRAGNTIYF,TGTGCCAGCAGCCCCAGAGCTGGAAACACCATATATTTT,NA,TRBV9,TRBJ1-3,NA
CASSYSGTPSYEQYF,TGTGCCAGCAGTTACTCGGGGACACCCTCCTACGAGCAGTACTTC,NA,TRBV6-6,TRBJ2-7,once
CATCGQGAGETEAFF,TGTGCCACCTGTGGGCAGGGGGCTGGGGAGACTGAAGCTTTCTTT,TRBD1,TRBV19,TRBJ1-1,NA
CASSQRGSFGVELFF,TGTGCCAGCAGCCAGCGGGGATCATTTGGGGTAGAGCTGTTTTTT,TRBD2,TRBV2,TRBJ2-2,NA
CASSLRRLGDTQYF,TGTGCCAGCAGCCTCCGACGACTAGGAGATACGCAGTATTTT,NA,TRBV9,TRBJ2-3,NA
CASSLQGEGQPQHF,TGCGCCAGCAGCCTACAGGGGGAGGGTCAGCCCCAGCATTTT,TRBD1,TRBV5-1,TRBJ1-5,NA